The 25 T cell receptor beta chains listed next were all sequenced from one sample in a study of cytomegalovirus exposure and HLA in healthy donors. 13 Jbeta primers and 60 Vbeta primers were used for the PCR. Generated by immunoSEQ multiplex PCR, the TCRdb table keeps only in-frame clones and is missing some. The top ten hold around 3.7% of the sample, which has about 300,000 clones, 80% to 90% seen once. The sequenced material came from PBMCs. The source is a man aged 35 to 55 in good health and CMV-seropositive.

CDR3 sequence reads: CASSYSGAPDYGYTF. The CDR3, as DNA: TGTGCCAGCAGTTACTCAGGGGCCCCCGACTATGGCTACACCTTC. V is TRBV6-5 and J is TRBJ1-2, with D tentatively TRBD1 (5 bases). Germline V gene lookup returns CDR1 MNHEY and CDR2 SVGAGI. The CDR3 is 15 residues long. The V and J ends lost 0 bases and 3 bases respectively, with 11 bases between them.

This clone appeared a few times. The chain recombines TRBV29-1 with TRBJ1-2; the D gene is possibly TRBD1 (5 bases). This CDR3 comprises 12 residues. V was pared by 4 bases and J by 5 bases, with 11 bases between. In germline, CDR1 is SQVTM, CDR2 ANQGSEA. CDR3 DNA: TGCAGCGTTGGGGGCGCAGGGTATGGCTACACCTTC. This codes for CSVGGAGYGYTF.

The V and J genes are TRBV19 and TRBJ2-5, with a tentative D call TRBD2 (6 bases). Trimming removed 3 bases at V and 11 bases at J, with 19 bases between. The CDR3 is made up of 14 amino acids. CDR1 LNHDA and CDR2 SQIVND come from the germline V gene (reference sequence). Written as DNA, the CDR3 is TGTGCCAGTAGTATTGAGGGCCCATGGGGGGAGCAGTACTTC. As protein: CASSIEGPWGEQYF.

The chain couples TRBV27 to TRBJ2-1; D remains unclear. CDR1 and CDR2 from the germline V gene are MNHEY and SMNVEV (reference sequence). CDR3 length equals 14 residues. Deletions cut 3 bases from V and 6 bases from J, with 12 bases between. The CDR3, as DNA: TGTGCCAGCAGTTTGTCCACTGTGAGCAATGAGCAGTTCTTC. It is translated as CASSLSTVSNEQFF.

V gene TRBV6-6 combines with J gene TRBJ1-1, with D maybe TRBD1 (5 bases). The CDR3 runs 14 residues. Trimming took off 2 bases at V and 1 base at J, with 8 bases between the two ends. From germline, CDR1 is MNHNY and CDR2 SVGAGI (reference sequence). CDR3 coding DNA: TGTGCCAGCAGTTACCGCAGGGAGAACACTGAAGCTTTCTTT. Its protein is CASSYRRENTEAFF.

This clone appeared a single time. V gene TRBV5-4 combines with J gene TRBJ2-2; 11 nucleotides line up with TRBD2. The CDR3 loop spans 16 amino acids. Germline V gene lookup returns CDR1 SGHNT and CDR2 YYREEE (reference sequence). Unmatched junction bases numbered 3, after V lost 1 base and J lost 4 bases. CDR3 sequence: CASSLLAGGPTGELFF. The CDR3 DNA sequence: TGTGCCAGCAGCTTGTTAGCGGGAGGGCCCACCGGGGAGCTGTTTTTT.

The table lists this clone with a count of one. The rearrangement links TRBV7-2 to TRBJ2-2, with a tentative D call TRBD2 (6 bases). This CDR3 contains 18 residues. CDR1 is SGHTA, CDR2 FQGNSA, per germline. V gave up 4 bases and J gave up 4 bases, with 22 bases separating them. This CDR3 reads CASSSVRGRGKTTGELFF. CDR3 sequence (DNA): TGTGCCAGCAGCTCAGTTCGTGGACGGGGGAAGACCACCGGGGAGCTGTTTTTT.

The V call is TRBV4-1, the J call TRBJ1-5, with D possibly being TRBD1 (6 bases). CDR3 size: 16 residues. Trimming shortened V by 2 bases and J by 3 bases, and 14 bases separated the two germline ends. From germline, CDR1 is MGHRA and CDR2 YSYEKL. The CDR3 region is CASSQLGQPDNQPQHF. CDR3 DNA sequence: TGCGCCAGCAGCCAATTAGGACAGCCTGACAATCAGCCCCAGCATTTT.

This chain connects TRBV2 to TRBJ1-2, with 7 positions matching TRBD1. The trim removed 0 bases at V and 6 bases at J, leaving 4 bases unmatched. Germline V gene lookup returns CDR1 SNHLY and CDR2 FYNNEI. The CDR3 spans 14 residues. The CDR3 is CASSEAYRGHGYTF. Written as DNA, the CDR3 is TGTGCCAGCAGTGAAGCATACAGGGGACATGGCTACACCTTC.

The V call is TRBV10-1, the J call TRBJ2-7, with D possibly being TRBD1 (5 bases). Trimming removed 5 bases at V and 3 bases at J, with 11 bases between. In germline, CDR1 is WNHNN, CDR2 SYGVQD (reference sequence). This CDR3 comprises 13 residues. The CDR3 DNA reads TGCGCCAGCAGTCCAGGGAATGACTACGAGCAGTACTTC. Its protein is CASSPGNDYEQYF.

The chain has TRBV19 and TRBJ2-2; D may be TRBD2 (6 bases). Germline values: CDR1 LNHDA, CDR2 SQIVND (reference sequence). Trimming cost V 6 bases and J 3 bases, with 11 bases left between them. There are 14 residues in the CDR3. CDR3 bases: TGTGCCAGTAGCCGGGACTCTCACACCGGGGAGCTGTTTTTT. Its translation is CASSRDSHTGELFF. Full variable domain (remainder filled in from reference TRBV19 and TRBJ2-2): DGGITQSPKYLFRKEGQNVTLSCEQNLNHDAMYWYRQDPGQGLRLIYYSQIVNDFQKGDIAEGYSVSREKKESFPLTVTSAQKNPTAFYLCASSRDSHTGELFFGEGSRLTVL.

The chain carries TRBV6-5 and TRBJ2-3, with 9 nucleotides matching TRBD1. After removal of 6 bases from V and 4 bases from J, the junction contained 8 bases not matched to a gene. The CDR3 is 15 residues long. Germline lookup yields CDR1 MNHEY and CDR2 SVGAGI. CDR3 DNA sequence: TGTGCCAGCAGGCGCACAGGGGGCAGGCCAGATACGCAGTATTTT. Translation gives CASRRTGGRPDTQYF.

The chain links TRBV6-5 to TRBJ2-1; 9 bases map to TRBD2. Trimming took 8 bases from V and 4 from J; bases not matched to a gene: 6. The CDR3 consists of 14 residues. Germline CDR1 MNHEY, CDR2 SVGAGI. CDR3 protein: CASASSGIYNEQFF. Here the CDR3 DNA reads TGTGCCAGCGCTTCTAGCGGGATTTACAATGAGCAGTTCTTC.

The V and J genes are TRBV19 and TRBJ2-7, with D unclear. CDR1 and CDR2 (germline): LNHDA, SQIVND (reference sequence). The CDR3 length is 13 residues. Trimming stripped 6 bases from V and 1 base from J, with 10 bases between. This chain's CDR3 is CASSAFGSYEQYF. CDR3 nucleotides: TGTGCCAGTAGCGCCTTCGGGTCCTACGAGCAGTACTTC.

The CDR3 protein is CASSAGQGMNTEAFF. Here the CDR3 DNA reads TGTGCCAGCTCAGCTGGACAGGGTATGAACACTGAAGCTTTCTTT. V usage is TRBV18 and J usage is TRBJ1-1; the match to TRBD1 covers 8 bases. Germline V gene data show CDR1 as KGHSH and CDR2 as LQKENI. The CDR3 is 15 amino acids. The V gene end was trimmed by 5 bases and the J gene end by 0 bases; junction bases not matched to a gene: 5.

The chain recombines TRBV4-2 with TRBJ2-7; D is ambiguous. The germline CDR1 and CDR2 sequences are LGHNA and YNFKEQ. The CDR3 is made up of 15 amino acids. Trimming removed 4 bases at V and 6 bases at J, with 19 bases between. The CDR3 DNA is TGTGCCAGCAGCCCCAATCAGCGCCCGCTGGGCGAGCAGTACTTC. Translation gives CASSPNQRPLGEQYF.

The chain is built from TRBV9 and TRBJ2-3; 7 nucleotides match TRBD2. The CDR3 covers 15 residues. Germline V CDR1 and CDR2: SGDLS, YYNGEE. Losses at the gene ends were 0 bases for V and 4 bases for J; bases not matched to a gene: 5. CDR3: CASSVGEGRADTQYF. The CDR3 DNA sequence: TGTGCCAGCAGCGTAGGGGAGGGGAGGGCAGATACGCAGTATTTT.

This chain's CDR3 is CASSHQTGDYGYTF. The CDR3 bases are TGCGCCAGCAGCCACCAAACGGGGGACTATGGCTACACCTTC. The chain combines TRBV4-3 with TRBJ1-2; the D gene is possibly TRBD1 (5 bases). The V and J ends lost 3 bases and 3 bases respectively, with 11 bases between them. The CDR3 has 14 amino acids. Germline V gene data show CDR1 as LGHNA and CDR2 as YSLEER.

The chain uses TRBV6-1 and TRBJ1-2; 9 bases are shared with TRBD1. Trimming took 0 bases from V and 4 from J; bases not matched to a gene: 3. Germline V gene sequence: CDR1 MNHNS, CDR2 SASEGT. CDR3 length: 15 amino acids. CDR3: CASSEARTGVYGYTF. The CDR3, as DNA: TGTGCCAGCAGTGAAGCGCGGACAGGGGTCTATGGCTACACCTTC.

The CDR3 nucleotides read TGTGCCAGCAGCTTAACGACAGTCAACACTGAAGCTTTCTTT. Protein: CASSLTTVNTEAFF. V and J are TRBV7-2 and TRBJ1-1; a weak D match, TRBD1 (5 bases). The CDR3 totals 14 residues. Germline V lookup: CDR1 SGHTA, CDR2 FQGNSA. Trimming shortened V by 2 bases and J by 2 bases, and 9 bases separated the two germline ends.

The CDR3 reads CASRSAGGGYGYTF. The CDR3 bases are TGTGCCAGCAGGTCCGCAGGGGGCGGCTATGGCTACACCTTC. The chain recombines TRBV2 with TRBJ1-2; 8 bases are a match to TRBD1. The CDR3 sequence is 14 residues long. From germline, CDR1 is SNHLY and CDR2 FYNNEI. V gave up 6 bases and J gave up 4 bases; unmatched junction bases: 7.

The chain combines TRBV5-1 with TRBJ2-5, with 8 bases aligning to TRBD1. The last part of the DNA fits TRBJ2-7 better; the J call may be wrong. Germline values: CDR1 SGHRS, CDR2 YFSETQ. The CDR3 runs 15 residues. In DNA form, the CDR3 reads TGCGCCAGCAGCAACCCGGACAGGGCCTCCTACGAGCAGTACTTC. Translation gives CASSNPDRASYEQYF.

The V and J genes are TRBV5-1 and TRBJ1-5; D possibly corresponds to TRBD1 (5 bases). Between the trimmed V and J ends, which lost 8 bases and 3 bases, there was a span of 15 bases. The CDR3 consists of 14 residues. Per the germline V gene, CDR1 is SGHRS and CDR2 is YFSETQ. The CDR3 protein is CARLGGSVNQPQHF. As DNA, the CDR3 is TGCGCCAGGCTGGGGGGGTCGGTCAATCAGCCCCAGCATTTT.

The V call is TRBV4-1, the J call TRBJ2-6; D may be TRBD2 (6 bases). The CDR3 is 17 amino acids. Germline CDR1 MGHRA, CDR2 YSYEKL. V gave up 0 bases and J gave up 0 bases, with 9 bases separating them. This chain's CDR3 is CASSQEPGLSGANVLTF. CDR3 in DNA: TGCGCCAGCAGCCAAGAGCCGGGACTCTCTGGGGCCAACGTCCTGACTTTC.

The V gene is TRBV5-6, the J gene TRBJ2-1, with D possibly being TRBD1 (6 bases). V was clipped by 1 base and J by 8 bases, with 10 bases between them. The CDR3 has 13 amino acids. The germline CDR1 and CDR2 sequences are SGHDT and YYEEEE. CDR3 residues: CASSLQGLDEQFF. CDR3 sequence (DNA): TGTGCCAGCAGCTTGCAGGGGTTGGATGAGCAGTTCTTC.